This T cell receptor beta chain was recovered during a study of regulatory T cells in long-lasting Graves disease. Notes on the study in general: Clonotypes that were public and shared totalled about 2,500 in persistent patients versus approximately 970 in new patients.

As for time point: newly diagnosed GD, antithyroid drugs for less than 3 months. After RNA was extracted from PBMCs, the TCR library was made from it. Patients hailed from an endocrinology department in Xi'an, China. CDR1 and CDR2 (germline): MNHNS, SASEGT. The CDR3 loop spans 11 amino acids. The germline V and J ends were trimmed by 10 bases and 6 bases, with 9 bases remaining between them. iRepertoire HTBI primers and Arm-PCR of CDR3 regions built TCR beta libraries. TCRdb independently ran MiXCR on the multiplex PCR reads; one entry per CDR3 protein. The table has 560,000 or so distinct CDR3 sequences, 15% to 20% seen once. This clonotype was seen more than once but under ten times. Its antigen remains unidentified. These same records also appear under a second study, on T cells in Graves' hyperthyroidism and ophthalmopathy. That work states: Carried out on the TCR CDR3, a first-round RT-PCR used the HTBI primer set.

The chain joins TRBV6-1 to TRBJ1-4; TRBD1 is a possible D gene (5 bases). This material consisted of peripheral blood mononuclear cells (PBMCs), taken at new diagnosis, from a patient treated with antithyroid drugs. The receptor was derived from a man younger than 35 with Graves disease. The DNA for the CDR3 is TGTGCCACACGGGGCGATGAAAAACTGTTTTTT. As protein: CATRGDEKLFF.